This T cell receptor beta chain was profiled in a study of CD8 T cells in Susac syndrome. When the RNA was reverse transcribed, random hexamers were used with an input of about 0.5 to 1 ug. One entry per CDR3 protein results from TCRdb running MiXCR on the immunoSEQ multiplex PCR reads. The sample consists of some 120,000 distinct CDR3 sequences, about nine tenths of them appearing once. After removal of 8 bases from V and 2 bases from J, the junction contained 8 bases not matched to a gene. Germline V gene data show CDR1 as DFQATT and CDR2 as SNEGSKA (reference sequence). The CDR3 is made up of 14 amino acids.

The sequence was obtained from a human donor in good health. Sequencing was performed on CD4+ T cells from PBMCs. This chain uses TRBV20-1 with TRBJ2-5; 10 nucleotides match TRBD1. The CDR3 DNA sequence: TGCAGTCCTGAGGGGACAGGGGTTCAAGAGACCCAGTACTTC. Protein sequence: CSPEGTGVQETQYF.